A single sample gave rise to the 14 T cell receptor beta chains below, sequenced in a study of response to subunit inactivated influenza vaccine. MiXCR, run by TCRdb on the RT-PCR reads, gives a single entry per CDR3 protein. The table lists around 790,000 distinct CDR3 sequences, 21% of them singletons. The source was PBMCs from blood, collected about 5 days after vaccination. The receptors stem from a man in his fifties or sixties who received an inactivated influenza vaccine.

J is TRBJ2-6 and V is TRBV6-1; D is unresolved. Germline V gene data show CDR1 as MNHNS and CDR2 as SASEGT. The CDR3 covers 20 residues. The V gene lost 4 bases and the J gene lost 0 bases, with 22 bases spanning the gap. The CDR3 region is CASSGPYLDLLLSGANVLTF. The CDR3 bases are TGTGCCAGCAGTGGGCCTTACTTGGATCTTCTTCTCTCTGGGGCCAACGTCCTGACTTTC.

This clonotype was recorded many times. The chain couples TRBV20-1 to TRBJ2-3; 11 bases are shared with TRBD2. This CDR3 is 14 amino acids long. Germline values: CDR1 DFQATT, CDR2 SNEGSKA (reference sequence). Unmatched junction bases numbered 2, after V lost 6 bases and J lost 0 bases. CDR3: CSARLAGSTDTQYF. CDR3 sequence (DNA): TGCAGTGCCCGACTAGCGGGGAGCACAGATACGCAGTATTTT.

The chain has TRBV5-1 and TRBJ1-1, with D unresolved. The length of the CDR3 is 16 residues. Trimming removed 3 bases at V and 4 bases at J, with 19 bases between. Per the germline V gene, CDR1 is SGHRS and CDR2 is YFSETQ. CDR3 in DNA: TGCGCCAGCAGCTCCAGTTTTGACCGTGTCCTCACTGAAGCTTTCTTT. It yields the protein CASSSSFDRVLTEAFF.

J is TRBJ2-7 and V is TRBV7-2, with a weak D call TRBD2 (6 bases). The V end lost 2 bases, the J end lost 6 bases, and 14 bases lay between the germline ends. CDR3 length: 14 residues. Germline V gives CDR1 SGHTA, CDR2 FQGNSA. The CDR3 sequence is CASSLTGVTSEQYF. The CDR3 nucleotides read TGTGCCAGCAGCTTAACGGGAGTGACGTCCGAGCAGTACTTC.

The chain is built from TRBV30 and TRBJ2-5, with 7 bases fitting TRBD1. Unmatched junction bases numbered 4, after V lost 5 bases and J lost 1 base. This CDR3 contains 13 residues. Germline CDR1 GTSNPN, CDR2 SVGIG (reference sequence). Written as DNA, the CDR3 is TGTGCCTGGGGCAGACAGGGCCAAGAGACCCAGTACTTC. Encoded protein: CAWGRQGQETQYF.

This clonotype was counted between two and nine times. The chain has TRBV4-3 and TRBJ2-1; 9 bases agree with TRBD2. CDR3 length: 17 amino acids. Germline CDR1 and CDR2: LGHNA and YSLEER. J gave up 6 bases and V 0 bases, and 9 bases lay outside the gene matches. CDR3 protein: CASSQDRGSGRSNEQFF. CDR3 DNA: TGCGCCAGCAGCCAAGATCGAGGTAGCGGGAGATCCAATGAGCAGTTCTTC.

The J gene is TRBJ2-1, the V gene TRBV12-3 or TRBV12-4; no clear D. V lost 1 base and J lost 3, with 10 bases in between. This CDR3 region has 15 residues. Here the CDR3 reads CASSLGAWGYNEQFF. CDR3 coding DNA: TGTGCCAGCAGTTTAGGGGCCTGGGGCTACAATGAGCAGTTCTTC.

The gene calls are TRBV20-1 and TRBJ2-3, with 7 bases identical to TRBD2. The CDR3 has 16 amino acids. The junction had 7 bases not matched to a gene; V was cut back by 1 base and J by 0 bases. CDR1 is DFQATT and CDR2 is SNEGSKA in the germline V gene (reference sequence). The CDR3 region is CSARASLASSTDTQYF. For the CDR3, the DNA is TGCAGTGCTAGAGCTTCACTAGCGTCAAGCACAGATACGCAGTATTTT.

The chain combines TRBV7-2 with TRBJ2-3; D unresolved. The CDR3 is 13 amino acids. The germline V gene encodes CDR1 SGHTA and CDR2 FQGNSA. V dropped 4 bases and J dropped 2 bases, with 7 bases sitting between them. CDR3 sequence reads: CASSSLPTDTQYF. Here the CDR3 DNA reads TGTGCCAGCAGCTCCCTCCCCACAGATACGCAGTATTTT.

In its sample, this clonotype was seen a few times. CDR3 region: CASSLSLAGAGETQYF. The CDR3 nucleotides are TGTGCCAGCAGTTTATCCCTAGCGGGGGCGGGGGAGACCCAGTACTTC. The chain employs TRBV27 and TRBJ2-5; 10 bases align to TRBD2. The V and J ends lost 0 bases and 5 bases, in that order; junction bases with no gene match: 6. The CDR3 is 16 residues long. Per the germline V gene, CDR1 is MNHEY and CDR2 is SMNVEV (reference sequence).

The sample holds many counts of this clonotype. This rearrangement joins TRBV24-1 to TRBJ2-7, with TRBD1 matching over 12 bases. Per the germline V gene, CDR1 is KGHDR and CDR2 is SFDVKD. The ends lost 9 bases at V and 5 bases at J; junction bases unmatched: 7. CDR3 size: 14 residues. CDR3 sequence reads: CATRRDRGPNEQYF. The CDR3 coding sequence is TGTGCCACCCGCCGGGACAGGGGGCCAAACGAGCAGTACTTC.

The table lists this clonotype with a few counts. The V and J genes are TRBV5-1 and TRBJ2-7; either TRBD1 or TRBD2 may fit D (7 bases each). The CDR3 spans 16 residues. V lost 0 bases to trimming and J lost 4 bases, with 17 bases between them. The germline V gene has CDR1 SGHRS and CDR2 YFSETQ. The CDR3 nucleotides are TGCGCCAGCAGCTTGGCCGGCAGGGGGGGTTTGTACGAGCAGTACTTC. It specifies CASSLAGRGGLYEQYF.

The chain combines TRBV2 with TRBJ2-7; D is unclear. Trimming cost V 3 bases and J 7 bases, with 7 bases left between them. The germline CDR1 and CDR2 sequences are SNHLY and FYNNEI. CDR3 length: 11 amino acids. The CDR3 region is CASSDPREQYF. The DNA for the CDR3 is TGTGCCAGCAGTGATCCGCGAGAGCAGTACTTC.

The V and J genes are TRBV5-1 and TRBJ2-5; D gene uncertain. From germline, CDR1 is SGHRS and CDR2 YFSETQ. The CDR3 is 15 amino acids. V lost 2 bases and J 3 bases, leaving 14 bases between the germline ends. CDR3 sequence reads: CASSFEVAAEETQYF. CDR3 DNA: TGCGCCAGCAGCTTCGAGGTGGCGGCAGAAGAGACCCAGTACTTC.